Reported below is one TCR beta chain. The antigen remains unidentified. This entry is derived from a study of shared clonotypes between healthy human individuals. Across the whole study: Donors, aged 18 to 49, were a couple of women and a few men. The plates for each donor numbered three CD4 naive, three CD4 memory, two CD8 naive and one CD8 memory. Study outcomes and limitations: The sampled material consisted only of blood, and tissue repertoires are likely to differ.

Only in-frame clones appear in the TCRdb table, and some are missing; sequencing was by immunoSEQ multiplex PCR. The profile shows 300,000 to 350,000 clones, 70% to 75% of them singletons. With 0 bases removed from V and 6 bases from J, the gap between germline ends came to 12 bases. The CDR3 is 14 amino acids. CDR1 is SGHDN, CDR2 FVKESK, per germline. CD4+ cell separation produced CD45RA+ naive and CD45RA-negative memory subsets. The receptor's source is a man aged 25 to 40 in good health. V usage is TRBV14 and J usage is TRBJ2-7; D is uncertain. Sequencing was done on a sample of memory CD4+ T cells sorted from blood. Subset specified: CD45RA-negative fraction. The CDR3 DNA reads as TGTGCCAGCAGCCAAGATCTAAGGGCTCCCGAGCAGTACTTC. It encodes CASSQDLRAPEQYF.